These 14 T cell receptor beta chains share one sample of origin, sequenced in a study of T cells in women clearing cervical HPV infection. Measured with immunoSEQ multiplex PCR; TCRdb has only the in-frame clones, and not every one. Its table records 35,000 to 45,000 clones. The sample taken for sequencing was blood buffy coat. Every receptor here comes from a woman between 18 and 70 years old with a cervical HPV16 infection that either progressed to CIN3+ or cleared (not recorded which).

Points on this clone: With the read ending 3 residues before the CDR3 end, the germline J gene is used to fill in that end. The rearrangement links TRBV5-1 to TRBJ2-5; no firm D call. This CDR3 comprises 12 residues. V shed 7 bases and J shed 5 bases, with 12 bases lying between them. CDR1 is SGHRS and CDR2 is YFSETQ in the germline V gene. CDR3: CASAVSLETQYF. The CDR3 bases that were read are TGCGCCAGCGCGGTATCCTTGGAGACC.

The DNA read from the CDR3 is TGTGCCAGCAGCTCGCGACTAGCGTACACAGATACG. It yields the protein CASSSRLAYTDT. The entire CDR3 reads CASSSRLAYTDTQYF. The V gene is TRBV5-6, the J gene TRBJ2-3; 8 bases align to TRBD2. The read halts 3 residues ahead of the CDR3 end, with the missing end drawn from the germline J gene. Trimming removed 3 bases from V and 2 bases from J; junction bases left unmatched: 5. Germline V gene lookup returns CDR1 SGHDT and CDR2 YYEEEE. This CDR3 is built from 15 residues.

For this clone: The read stops 3 residues short of the end of the CDR3; the missing end is completed from the germline J gene. V gene TRBV5-8 combines with J gene TRBJ1-1; 7 bases match TRBD1. Germline CDR1 reads SGHTS; CDR2 reads YDEGEE. After removal of 4 bases from V and 0 bases from J, the junction contained 3 bases not matched to a gene. CDR3 size: 14 residues. The sequenced CDR3 bases are TGTGCCAGCAGCACGGGGACAGTGAACACTGAA. This sequence encodes CASSTGTVNTE. The entire CDR3 protein reads CASSTGTVNTEAFF.

As for this clone: The read finishes 3 residues shy of the CDR3 end, and the germline J gene is used to complete it. The chain uses TRBV10-2 and TRBJ2-7; the D gene is possibly TRBD2 (7 bases). This CDR3 is built from 15 residues. The germline CDR1 and CDR2 sequences are WSHSY and SAAADI. Trimming stripped 7 bases from V and 1 base from J, with 17 bases between. This CDR3 is CASTRGRDTSYEQYF. The sequenced part of the CDR3 DNA is TGCGCCAGCACCCGAGGGAGGGACACTTCCTACGAG.

The CDR3 reads CASSLVSRGAEAFF. The covered CDR3 bases are TGTGCCAGCAGCTTAGTCTCCAGGGGCGCTGAA. The gene calls are TRBV11-2 and TRBJ1-1, with D possibly TRBD1 on 6 matching bases. The read falls 3 residues short of the CDR3 end, and the missing part is taken from the germline J gene. The CDR3 contains 14 residues. Germline V gene data show CDR1 as SGHAT and CDR2 as FQNNGV. V gave up 1 base and J gave up 6 bases, with 12 bases separating them.

The CDR3 DNA, read in part, is TGCGCCAGCAGCTTACAGCTTCGGGAG. This gives the protein CASSLQLRE. The complete CDR3 reads CASSLQLRELFF. The V and J genes are TRBV5-1 and TRBJ2-2; D call uncertain. The DNA ends 3 residues before the CDR3 does, and the rest of the CDR3 is filled in from the germline J gene. Per the germline V gene, CDR1 is SGHRS and CDR2 is YFSETQ. The CDR3 is 12 residues long. Trimming took 2 bases from V and 9 from J, leaving 8 bases between them.

As concerns this clone: The missing CDR3 end, 3 residues past where the read stops, is filled in from the germline J gene. The chain links TRBV10-3 to TRBJ2-7, with 10 nucleotides matching TRBD2. J gave up 1 base and V 8 bases, and 8 bases lay outside the gene matches. The CDR3 is made up of 15 amino acids. CDR1 ENHRY and CDR2 SYGVKD come from the germline V gene. The DNA read from the CDR3 is TGTGCCATCGGGGCTAGCGGGGGTGAATCCTACGAG. Its protein is CAIGASGGESYE. Given in full, the CDR3 is CAIGASGGESYEQYF.

In the case of this clone: The read falls 3 residues short of the CDR3 end, and the missing part is taken from the germline J gene. The chain recombines TRBV11-1 with TRBJ1-2, with 8 bases lining up with TRBD1. V lost 1 base, J lost 3 bases, and 4 bases stayed unmatched. The CDR3 contains 15 residues. Germline V gene lookup returns CDR1 SGHAT and CDR2 FQDESV (reference sequence). The sequenced CDR3 bases are TGTGCCAGCAGCTTAGGCGGACAGGGCTACTATGGC. Translating it yields CASSLGGQGYYG. The whole CDR3 sequence reads CASSLGGQGYYGYTF.

The covered CDR3 bases are TGTGCCAGCAGCTTATCGGGGGGCTTTACCTACGAG. Its translation is CASSLSGGFTYE. The full CDR3 protein reads CASSLSGGFTYEQYF. This chain connects TRBV7-9 to TRBJ2-7, with D tentatively TRBD2 (7 bases). The CDR3 goes on 3 residues after the read ends, and that part is filled in from the germline J gene. Germline loops: CDR1 SEHNR, CDR2 FQNEAQ (reference sequence). This CDR3 region has 15 residues. Trimming cost V 2 bases and J 2 bases, with 13 bases left between them.

About this clone: The sequenced fragment ends 3 residues before the CDR3 boundary, so the rest is inferred from the germline J gene. The genes are TRBV29-1 and TRBJ2-1; D not resolved. CDR1 and CDR2 from the germline V gene are SQVTM and ANQGSEA. This CDR3 has 11 residues. V lost 5 bases and J lost 9, with 11 bases in between. Incomplete CDR3 DNA: TGCAGCGTTTCGGTGTTTACTGAG. Protein sequence: CSVSVFTE. The entire CDR3 sequence reads CSVSVFTEQFF.

Worth noting for this clone: The sequence runs out 3 residues before the end of the CDR3; the remainder is reconstructed from the germline J gene. The chain uses TRBV7-9 and TRBJ2-2, with D hard to call. The CDR3 is 15 amino acids. The V gene's germline CDR1 is SEHNR and CDR2 FQNEAQ (reference sequence). The CDR3 bases that were read are TGTGCCAGCAGCCCAGTCACAGTTAGTAATGAAAAG. It specifies CASSPVTVSNEK. The whole CDR3 protein reads CASSPVTVSNEKLFF.

The CDR3 loop reads CSASPGYQETQYF. The CDR3 bases that were read are TGCAGTGCCAGTCCGGGGTACCAAGAGACC. This chain connects TRBV20-1 to TRBJ2-5, with D possibly matching TRBD2 (5 bases). The observed sequence ends 3 residues before the CDR3 terminus, with the missing tail filled in from the germline J gene. Trimming shortened V by 6 bases and J by 0 bases, and 11 bases separated the two germline ends. In germline, CDR1 is DFQATT, CDR2 SNEGSKA (reference sequence). The CDR3 runs 13 residues.

On this clone: The sequence runs out 3 residues before the end of the CDR3; the remainder is reconstructed from the germline J gene. Other DNA sequences from this sample encode an identical CDR3 as well. The rearrangement links TRBV20-1 to TRBJ2-5; 8 bases are shared with TRBD1. The CDR3 runs to 12 residues. The germline V gene has CDR1 DFQATT and CDR2 SNEGSKA (reference sequence). V lost 3 bases and J lost 5; bases outside the gene matches: 2. The sequenced part of the CDR3 DNA is TGCAGTGCTAGTTACAGGGGGGAGACC. This sequence encodes CSASYRGET. The complete CDR3 sequence is CSASYRGETQYF.

Of note for this clone: The sequence runs out 3 residues before the end of the CDR3; the remainder is reconstructed from the germline J gene. The rearrangement links TRBV30 to TRBJ1-2; TRBD1 might be the D (6 bases). The germline V gene encodes CDR1 GTSNPN and CDR2 SVGIG (reference sequence). This CDR3 contains 11 residues. The ends were cut back, 5 bases at V and 2 bases at J, with 6 bases in the middle. This CDR3 is CAWGQNYGYTF. The sequenced part of the CDR3 DNA is TGTGCCTGGGGACAGAACTATGGC.